This TCR beta chain was captured by sequencing in a study of blood T cell repertoires in COVID-19. Using immunoSEQ multiplex PCR, the repertoire was profiled, and TCRdb retains in-frame clones only, with some absent. This table has over 200,000 clones, 92% appearing once. Germline lookup yields CDR1 MDHEN and CDR2 SYDVKM. This CDR3 is built from 14 residues. The V and J ends lost 6 bases and 9 bases respectively, with 21 bases between them. The chain employs TRBV28 and TRBJ2-7, with a possible D match to TRBD1 (6 bases). The sequenced sample was peripheral blood. This receptor was taken from a man in his 60s with COVID-19, enrolled during active disease. The CDR3 reads CASSPDRLRGSQYF. The CDR3 DNA reads as TGTGCCAGCAGCCCAGACAGGCTAAGGGGGTCGCAGTACTTC.